This note documents a single TCR beta chain sequence. Co-extraction yielded RNA and DNA from about 20-30 mg of unsorted bulk tissue. Germline V gene data show CDR1 as SGHRS and CDR2 as YFSETQ. This CDR3 comprises 14 residues. J lost 4 bases, V lost 3 bases, and 7 bases had no gene match. The data were taken from a study of tumor-infiltrating lymphocytes in primary liver carcinoma. Total RNA amounting to 500 ng was the source from which TCR beta cDNA was made with a constant-region primer. Library construction for TCR beta comprised three nested multiplex PCR rounds performed with slightly modified ARM-PCR. Both of the initial two PCR rounds ran for approximately 11 cycles and employed TRBV1-TRBV30 forward primers alongside a C-beta reverse primer. TCRdb reprocessed the multiplex PCR reads via MiXCR and lists one record per CDR3 protein. The sample shows about 48,000 distinct CDR3 sequences, about 80% of them seen only once.

Material for sequencing was liver tumor tissue from sampling region 3. Subset of the sample: tumor region T3, left-lateral pole. The chain couples TRBV5-1 to TRBJ2-7; 7 bases are a match to TRBD2. The sequence derives from a man between 35 and 55 years old with primary liver carcinoma and hepatitis B virus infection. The CDR3 region has the DNA TGCGCCAGCAGCTCGGAGGGAGGGATGTACGAGCAGTACTTC. The encoded protein is CASSSEGGMYEQYF.